The 16 T cell receptor beta chains below were found in one sample sequenced in a study of blood T cell repertoires in COVID-19. Measured with immunoSEQ multiplex PCR; TCRdb has only the in-frame clones, and not every one. This sample has just under 150,000 clones, with about nine tenths found just once. The sequenced material came from peripheral blood. The receptor set was obtained from a human donor in a cohort sampled during active COVID-19.

This sequence joins TRBV7-9 and TRBJ2-2; D is possibly TRBD1 (6 bases). This CDR3 comprises 14 residues. Germline V gene data show CDR1 as SEHNR and CDR2 as FQNEAQ (reference sequence). The V end lost 3 bases, the J end lost 3 bases, and 8 bases lay between the germline ends. The CDR3 DNA sequence: TGTGCCAGCAGCTTGGGGGCTTACACCGGGGAGCTGTTTTTT. Its translation is CASSLGAYTGELFF.

The chain joins TRBV29-1 to TRBJ1-1, with D perhaps matching TRBD1 (5 bases). Germline CDR1 SQVTM, CDR2 ANQGSEA. This CDR3 contains 12 residues. The V gene lost 4 bases and the J gene lost 3 bases, with 9 bases spanning the gap. CDR3 bases: TGCAGCGTTGGGGGGAGGGACACTGAAGCTTTCTTT. Encoded protein: CSVGGRDTEAFF.

The genes are TRBV9 and TRBJ2-3; TRBD2 matches at 9 bases. Germline V gene data show CDR1 as SGDLS and CDR2 as YYNGEE. The junction had 4 bases not matched to a gene; V was cut back by 4 bases and J by 1 base. CDR3 length equals 15 residues. The CDR3 spells CASSPWTSGTDTQYF. DNA for the CDR3: TGTGCCAGCAGCCCTTGGACTAGCGGCACAGATACGCAGTATTTT.

The chain is built from TRBV2 and TRBJ1-3; D is perhaps TRBD1 (5 bases). The CDR3 sequence is 15 residues long. Trimming cost V 6 bases and J 1 base, with 13 bases left between them. Germline CDR1 SNHLY, CDR2 FYNNEI. DNA of the CDR3: TGTGCCAGCAGCTCTAGCGGGGGGTCTGGAAACACCATATATTTT. Translating it yields CASSSSGGSGNTIYF.

The chain uses TRBV7-9 and TRBJ1-6, with D unclear. V lost 0 bases, J lost 0 bases, and 9 bases lay in between. Per the germline V gene, CDR1 is SEHNR and CDR2 is FQNEAQ (reference sequence). The CDR3 totals 17 residues. The CDR3 coding sequence is TGTGCCAGCAGCTTAGCTATACTAAGCTCCTATAATTCACCCCTCCACTTT. Amino acid sequence: CASSLAILSSYNSPLHF.

In this sample, this clone turned up once. This chain joins TRBV21-1 and TRBJ2-2; the D call of TRBD1 is as the table states it, not checked on the DNA. TRBV21-1 is annotated as a pseudogene. This CDR3 is built from 17 residues. This chain's CDR3 is CASSKVGQGGAAGELFF. CDR3 in DNA: TGTGCCAGCAGCAAAGTGGGACAGGGAGGAGCGGCCGGGGAGCTGTTTTTT.

This chain links TRBV10-3 with TRBJ1-2; 10 bases agree with TRBD1. CDR3 length equals 16 residues. Looked up from germline, CDR1 is ENHRY and CDR2 is SYGVKD. J was trimmed by 4 bases and V by 3 bases; bases with no gene match: 8. The CDR3 region is CAISDFAGQGGYGYTF. In nucleotides, the CDR3 is TGTGCCATCAGTGATTTTGCCGGACAGGGGGGCTATGGCTACACCTTC.

The chain joins TRBV7-2 to TRBJ2-1; TRBD2 aligns across 11 bases. With V trimmed by 1 base and J by 8 bases, 4 bases remained unmatched. The CDR3 has 15 residues. CDR1 and CDR2 from the germline V gene are SGHTA and FQGNSA. This CDR3 is CASSLVAGGLYEQFF. CDR3 DNA sequence: TGTGCCAGCAGCTTAGTAGCGGGGGGGCTCTATGAGCAGTTCTTC.

The genes are TRBV29-1 and TRBJ2-7; D call uncertain. Germline CDR1 and CDR2: SQVTM and ANQGSEA. CDR3 length: 12 amino acids. Trimming took 3 bases from V and 3 from J, leaving 9 bases between them. The CDR3 sequence: CSVEANYYEQYF. CDR3 bases: TGCAGCGTTGAGGCAAATTACTACGAGCAGTACTTC.

This chain joins TRBV6-1 and TRBJ2-2; a possible D gene is TRBD1 (5 bases). V gave up 2 bases and J gave up 6 bases, with 10 bases separating them. Germline V gives CDR1 MNHNS, CDR2 SASEGT. This CDR3 has 14 amino acids. The CDR3 protein is CASSEIGEAGELFF. As DNA, the CDR3 is TGTGCCAGCAGTGAAATAGGGGAAGCCGGGGAGCTGTTTTTT.

The J gene is TRBJ2-7, the V gene TRBV6-6; TRBD2 matches 9 bases. The DNA matches TRBJ2-5 better at its end, which makes the J call doubtful. CDR3 length: 14 residues. Per germline, CDR1 MNHNY and CDR2 SVGAGI (reference sequence). The CDR3 region is CASSYPSGEETQYF. For the CDR3, the DNA is TGTGCCAGCAGTTACCCTAGCGGGGAAGAGACCCAGTACTTC.

The chain links TRBV29-1 to TRBJ2-7; 7 nucleotides agree with TRBD1. This CDR3 comprises 13 residues. Germline CDR1 reads SQVTM; CDR2 reads ANQGSEA. Trimming at V came to 5 bases and at J to 3 bases, leaving 7 bases not matched to a gene. CDR3 in DNA: TGCAGCGTTCGTCAGGGACAGATCTACGAGCAGTACTTC. As protein: CSVRQGQIYEQYF.

The CDR3 coding sequence is TGTGCCAGCTGCCATGTGGTAGGGAGCTCCTACAATGAGCAGTTCTTC. Translating it yields CASCHVVGSSYNEQFF. The V and J genes are TRBV6-2 or TRBV6-3 and TRBJ2-1; perhaps TRBD2 as D (5 bases). Germline assignment: CDR1 MNHEY and CDR2 SVGEGT. The CDR3 has 16 residues. Between the trimmed V and J ends, which lost 8 bases and 0 bases, there was a span of 17 bases.

The J gene is TRBJ2-3, the V gene TRBV19; possibly TRBD1 for D (6 bases). The CDR3 is 14 residues long. With 8 bases removed from V and 0 bases from J, the gap between germline ends came to 12 bases. In germline, CDR1 is LNHDA, CDR2 SQIVND (reference sequence). The CDR3 DNA sequence: TGTGCCAGTTCCCGGGACACTAGCACAGATACGCAGTATTTT. Translating it yields CASSRDTSTDTQYF.

The chain has TRBV7-6 and TRBJ2-5, with D possibly matching TRBD2 (7 bases). The germline CDR1 and CDR2 sequences are SGHVS and FNYEAQ. The CDR3 has 17 residues. The V end was cut by 5 bases, the J end by 5 bases, with 24 bases between. Here the CDR3 DNA reads TGTGCCAGCAGCCAGGCTCCCGGGGGGCGAGTTTCGGAGACCCAGTACTTC. Its protein product is CASSQAPGGRVSETQYF.

The chain has TRBV5-1 and TRBJ2-5; D gene unclear. The CDR3 is made up of 15 amino acids. Germline CDR1 reads SGHRS; CDR2 reads YFSETQ. Trimming took 0 bases from V and 1 from J, leaving 10 bases between them. The DNA of the CDR3 is TGCGCCAGCAGCTTGGGAACGTCGGGCCAAGAGACCCAGTACTTC. It yields the protein CASSLGTSGQETQYF. Using reference TRBV5-1 and TRBJ2-5 for the parts outside the CDR3, the full variable domain is KAGVTQTPRYLIKTRGQQVTLSCSPISGHRSVSWYQQTPGQGLQFLFEYFSETQRNKGNFPGRFSGRQFSNSRSEMNVSTLELGDSALYLCASSLGTSGQETQYFGPGTRLLVL.